This entry features one TCR beta chain sequence. Libraries were prepared by immunoSEQ multiplex PCR; TCRdb keeps only in-frame clonotypes and omits some of them. The sample carries 130,000 to 150,000 clones, approximately 89% recorded once. The CDR3 spans 14 residues. The V gene's germline CDR1 is SGHNT and CDR2 YYREEE (reference sequence). Trimming removed 1 base at V and 7 bases at J, with 11 bases between. These data belong to a study of cytotoxic CD8 clonotypes in ibrutinib-treated CLL. The receptor's source is a human donor with chronic lymphocytic leukemia. The rearrangement uses TRBV5-4 and TRBJ1-4; tentative D call: TRBD1 (5 bases). The starting material was PBMCs, obtained after 12 months of ibrutinib treatment. In DNA, the CDR3 is TGTGCCAGCAGCTTGAATCGAGGGACTGAAAAACTGTTTTTT. This translates into CASSLNRGTEKLFF.